The 21 T cell receptor beta chains in this list originate from one sample, sequenced in a study of blood T cell repertoires in COVID-19. TCRdb keeps only in-frame clones here, not all; method: immunoSEQ multiplex PCR. Among 55,000 to 75,000 clones listed, approximately 88% were seen once. Sequenced input: peripheral blood. The source of these receptors is a man in his 60s with COVID-19, enrolled during active disease.

Notes on this clone: Other DNA sequences from this sample encode an identical CDR3 as well. The gene calls are TRBV10-3 and TRBJ2-5; a weak D match, TRBD1 (5 bases). CDR3 length: 14 amino acids. Trimming left V 0 bases short and J 2 bases short, with 7 bases between. Germline lookup yields CDR1 ENHRY and CDR2 SYGVKD. The CDR3 DNA sequence: TGTGCCATCAGTGAGTCGACAGAGCAAGAGACCCAGTACTTC. The encoded protein is CAISESTEQETQYF.

This clone was seen more than once but under ten times. The chain has TRBV6-5 and TRBJ1-4; D call uncertain. Per germline, CDR1 MNHEY and CDR2 SVGAGI. The CDR3 length is 15 residues. Trimming took off 5 bases at V and 6 bases at J, with 16 bases between the two ends. This chain's CDR3 is CASSSPGSGDEKLFF. The DNA of the CDR3 is TGTGCCAGCAGTAGCCCTGGCAGCGGGGATGAAAAACTGTTTTTT.

The chain is built from TRBV4-1 and TRBJ2-5; TRBD2 matches 11 bases. Looked up from germline, CDR1 is MGHRA and CDR2 is YSYEKL. V was clipped by 4 bases and J by 4 bases; unmatched bases: 11. The CDR3 length is 17 residues. In DNA form, the CDR3 reads TGCGCCAGCAGCCCCGGTTGGGGGCTAGCGGGGGGAGAGACCCAGTACTTC. This encodes CASSPGWGLAGGETQYF.

This chain connects TRBV12-3 or TRBV12-4 to TRBJ1-1, with TRBD1 as a possible D gene (5 bases). The CDR3 consists of 13 residues. Trimming shortened V by 6 bases and J by 1 base, and 9 bases separated the two germline ends. The CDR3 nucleotides are TGTGCCAGCAGCCAGACAGAGAACACTGAAGCTTTCTTT. Encoded protein: CASSQTENTEAFF.

This clone was seen once. The chain couples TRBV2 to TRBJ1-4, with 7 bases lining up with TRBD1. The ends lost 4 bases at V and 5 bases at J; junction bases unmatched: 7. The germline V gene encodes CDR1 SNHLY and CDR2 FYNNEI. The CDR3 is 15 residues long. CDR3 coding DNA: TGTGCCAGCAGTGTACAGGGGATAGGCAATGAAAAACTGTTTTTT. Translated: CASSVQGIGNEKLFF.

The chain has TRBV11-2 and TRBJ1-1; D is possibly TRBD1 (6 bases). The CDR3 is 13 residues long. In germline, CDR1 is SGHAT, CDR2 FQNNGV. V was pared by 3 bases and J by 10 bases, with 15 bases between. CDR3 in DNA: TGTGCCAGCAGCTTTTCCTTATGGGACACAGCTTTCTTT. Its translation: CASSFSLWDTAFF.

This chain links TRBV4-1 with TRBJ1-2; maybe TRBD1 (6 bases). CDR1 is MGHRA and CDR2 is YSYEKL in the germline V gene. The CDR3 sequence is 15 residues long. V lost 1 base, J lost 0 bases, and 9 bases lay in between. The CDR3 spells CASSQADSANYGYTF. DNA for the CDR3: TGCGCCAGCAGCCAAGCGGACAGCGCTAACTATGGCTACACCTTC.

This chain connects TRBV29-1 to TRBJ1-6; tentatively, D is TRBD1 (5 bases). The V end lost 6 bases, the J end lost 7 bases, and 16 bases lay between the germline ends. Germline-derived CDR1 and CDR2 are SQVTM and ANQGSEA. The CDR3 has 14 amino acids. CDR3 coding DNA: TGCAGCGTCCAATCGTGGGGGGGAAATTCACCCCTCCACTTT. Protein sequence: CSVQSWGGNSPLHF.

The CDR3 region is CASSLASLGNQPQHF. CDR3 DNA sequence: TGTGCCAGCAGTTTGGCCAGTTTGGGCAATCAGCCCCAGCATTTT. The chain links TRBV28 to TRBJ1-5; D is uncertain. Trimming stripped 3 bases from V and 2 bases from J, with 11 bases between. This CDR3 comprises 15 residues. Germline V gene sequence: CDR1 MDHEN, CDR2 SYDVKM.

The J gene is TRBJ2-1, the V gene TRBV4-2; D unclear. V was cut by 0 bases and J by 2 bases, with 8 bases left in between. The CDR3 totals 15 residues. Germline V gene data show CDR1 as LGHNA and CDR2 as YNFKEQ. The CDR3 region is CASSQDFGTYNEQFF. CDR3 nucleotides: TGTGCCAGCAGCCAAGATTTCGGTACCTACAATGAGCAGTTCTTC.

V gene TRBV29-1 combines with J gene TRBJ2-5, with D possibly being TRBD1 (6 bases). The CDR3 length is 12 residues. CDR1 and CDR2 from the germline V gene are SQVTM and ANQGSEA. Trimming took 3 bases from V and 1 from J, leaving 6 bases between them. The CDR3 region has the DNA TGCAGCGTTGACAGGGGCCAAGAGACCCAGTACTTC. This gives the protein CSVDRGQETQYF.

The genes are TRBV5-4 and TRBJ2-7; 8 bases are a match to TRBD2. The V gene end was trimmed by 5 bases and the J gene end by 0 bases; junction bases not matched to a gene: 4. The CDR3 loop spans 14 amino acids. The germline gives CDR1 SGHNT, CDR2 YYREEE (reference sequence). The CDR3: CASSSGTSSYEQYF. CDR3 nucleotide sequence: TGTGCCAGCAGTTCCGGGACTAGCTCCTACGAGCAGTACTTC.

On this clone: One junction end does not reproduce the germline sequence, and a read error may be involved. The J gene is TRBJ1-4, the V gene TRBV28, with TRBD1 matching 7 bases. This CDR3 has 15 amino acids. The V gene's germline CDR1 is MDHEN and CDR2 SYDVKM. CDR3 region: CASSSHPDRNVKLFF. The CDR3 DNA reads as TGTGCCAGCAGTTCGCACCCGGACAGGAATGTAAAACTGTTTTTT.

This chain links TRBV6-1 with TRBJ2-7, with 8 bases identical to TRBD1. The CDR3 runs 16 residues. V gave up 4 bases and J gave up 0 bases; unmatched junction bases: 8. From germline, CDR1 is MNHNS and CDR2 SASEGT. For the CDR3, the DNA is TGTGCCAGCAGTGCTCCCCGGGACAGGTCCTCCTACGAGCAGTACTTC. Translated, it gives CASSAPRDRSSYEQYF.

The sample holds one count of this clone. The chain combines TRBV30 with TRBJ1-2; D is unresolved. The CDR3 length is 11 residues. Trimming cost V 6 bases and J 2 bases, with 7 bases left between them. Germline V gene data show CDR1 as GTSNPN and CDR2 as SVGIG (reference sequence). CDR3 amino acids: CACSQNYGYTF. DNA for the CDR3: TGTGCCTGTTCCCAAAACTATGGCTACACCTTC.

The V call is TRBV15, the J call TRBJ1-4, with 8 bases lining up with TRBD1. The CDR3 runs to 14 residues. V shed 4 bases and J 2 bases; nucleotides not matched to a gene: 0. Germline V gene lookup returns CDR1 LNHNV and CDR2 YYDKDF (reference sequence). CDR3 sequence: CATSTGGTNEKLFF. CDR3 DNA: TGTGCCACCAGCACAGGGGGCACTAATGAAAAACTGTTTTTT.

This clone was detected only once. J is TRBJ2-2 and V is TRBV4-1, with no clear D. Looked up from germline, CDR1 is MGHRA and CDR2 is YSYEKL. The CDR3 loop spans 17 amino acids. The V end was cut by 0 bases, the J end by 0 bases, with 11 bases between. The CDR3 sequence is CASSQDTGAANTGELFF. The CDR3 DNA reads as TGCGCCAGCAGCCAAGATACGGGTGCGGCGAACACCGGGGAGCTGTTTTTT.

The rearrangement joins TRBV9 to TRBJ2-2; 8 bases are a match to TRBD1. The V gene's germline CDR1 is SGDLS and CDR2 YYNGEE. Unmatched junction bases numbered 9, after V lost 4 bases and J lost 1 base. This CDR3 spans 17 amino acids. The CDR3 DNA reads TGTGCCAGCAGCCCGATACAGGGGGACCTGAACACCGGGGAGCTGTTTTTT. It specifies CASSPIQGDLNTGELFF.

The V gene is TRBV4-2, the J gene TRBJ2-5, with 11 bases matching TRBD2. The CDR3 is made up of 17 amino acids. Per the germline V gene, CDR1 is LGHNA and CDR2 is YNFKEQ. J was trimmed by 4 bases and V by 0 bases; bases with no gene match: 7. The DNA for the CDR3 is TGTGCCAGCAGCCAAGATCGAATAGCGGGGGGGCGAGAGACCCAGTACTTC. Its protein is CASSQDRIAGGRETQYF.

This clone was recorded only once. The chain has TRBV4-2 and TRBJ1-1; no reliable D call. Germline V lookup: CDR1 LGHNA, CDR2 YNFKEQ. The CDR3 covers 11 residues. Trimming shortened V by 6 bases and J by 10 bases, and 12 bases separated the two germline ends. DNA of the CDR3: TGTGCCAGCAGGGAGCCGGTCGGAGCTTTCTTT. Translation: CASREPVGAFF.

This clone was counted a single time. A read error may account for a junction end that differs from germline. Other DNA sequences in this sample translate to the same CDR3. V usage is TRBV10-3 and J usage is TRBJ2-2; D is perhaps TRBD2 (5 bases). The CDR3 is made up of 17 amino acids. Germline values: CDR1 ENHRY, CDR2 SYGVKD. In nucleotides, the CDR3 is TGCGCCACGGGAACCGACCGAACCTACGCGAACACCGGGGAGCTGTTTTTT. The encoded protein is CATGTDRTYANTGELFF.